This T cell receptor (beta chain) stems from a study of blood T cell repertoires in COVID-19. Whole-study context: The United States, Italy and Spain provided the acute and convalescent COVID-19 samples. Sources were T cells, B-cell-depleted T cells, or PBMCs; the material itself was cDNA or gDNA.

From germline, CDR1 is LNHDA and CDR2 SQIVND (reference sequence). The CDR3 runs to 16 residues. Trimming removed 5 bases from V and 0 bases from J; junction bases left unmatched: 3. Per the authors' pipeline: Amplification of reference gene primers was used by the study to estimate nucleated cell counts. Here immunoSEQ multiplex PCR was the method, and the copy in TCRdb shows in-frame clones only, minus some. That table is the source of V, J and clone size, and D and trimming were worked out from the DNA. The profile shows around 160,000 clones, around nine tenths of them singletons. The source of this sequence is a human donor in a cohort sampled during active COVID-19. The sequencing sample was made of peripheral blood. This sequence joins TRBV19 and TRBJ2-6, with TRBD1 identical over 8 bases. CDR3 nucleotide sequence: TGTGCCAGTAGTCGACAGGGGAACTCTGGGGCCAACGTCCTGACTTTC. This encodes CASSRQGNSGANVLTF.